This T cell receptor (beta chain) was profiled in a study of blood T cell repertoires in COVID-19. Study-wide context: In each case, the material was cDNA or gDNA derived from T cells, B-cell-depleted T cells, or PBMCs.

Method: immunoSEQ multiplex PCR; TCRdb's copy keeps in-frame clones and lacks some. The sample lists approximately 53,000 clones, around 92% occurring once. V gave up 4 bases and J gave up 7 bases, with 10 bases separating them. This CDR3 region has 12 residues. Germline CDR1 and CDR2: KGHSH and LQKENI. Sequenced input: peripheral blood. The V call is TRBV18, the J call TRBJ2-5; D unresolved. The sequence came from a human donor in a cohort sampled during active COVID-19. The CDR3 DNA reads TGTGCCAGCTCACTGGCCCCGGGGACCCAGTACTTC. Its protein product is CASSLAPGTQYF.